This passage covers 18 T cell receptor beta chains from one sample sequenced in a study of CD8 T cells in Susac syndrome (dated by TCRdb to about 2019). Receptors were amplified or captured by the immunoSEQ multiplex PCR assay. RNA was extracted using the RNeasy kit, and about 0.45 to 1 ug of the RNA was reverse transcribed with random hexamers. Using fastp at Q25 and MiXCR, TCRdb reprocessed the public reads and kept productive beta chains. Merged by CDR3 protein, the rows form single entries marked with the most common genes and DNA. Present in this sample are 150,000 to 250,000 distinct CDR3 sequences, nearly 95% of which were seen just once. The ten top clones hold 0.093% of the sample. Source material: CD4+ T cells from PBMCs. The receptors come from a human donor with multiple sclerosis.

The chain joins TRBV20-1 to TRBJ1-1; D is undetermined. The CDR3 has 14 residues. With 5 bases removed from V and 2 bases from J, the gap between germline ends came to 15 bases. Germline V gene sequence: CDR1 DFQATT, CDR2 SNEGSKA (reference sequence). CDR3 region: CSAPPGGKNTEAFF. In DNA form, the CDR3 reads TGCAGTGCTCCGCCGGGAGGGAAAAACACTGAAGCTTTCTTT.

The rearrangement uses TRBV20-1 and TRBJ2-7; 11 nucleotides line up with TRBD2. CDR1 is DFQATT and CDR2 is SNEGSKA in the germline V gene (reference sequence). J lost 6 bases, V lost 1 base, and 8 bases had no gene match. The CDR3 sequence is 15 residues long. The CDR3 sequence is CSARGLAGIFREQYF. For the CDR3, the DNA is TGCAGTGCTAGAGGACTAGCGGGAATCTTCCGCGAGCAGTACTTC.

This sequence joins TRBV20-1 and TRBJ1-2; 7 bases are a match to TRBD1. Trimming removed 6 bases from V and 2 bases from J; junction bases left unmatched: 3. The CDR3 runs to 12 residues. Germline V gene data show CDR1 as DFQATT and CDR2 as SNEGSKA (reference sequence). The CDR3 here is CSAGTANYGYTF. The CDR3 DNA sequence: TGCAGTGCCGGGACAGCCAACTATGGCTACACCTTC.

The chain couples TRBV4-2 to TRBJ1-5, with 7 bases lining up with TRBD1. The trim removed 5 bases at V and 5 bases at J, leaving 12 bases unmatched. Germline assignment: CDR1 LGHNA and CDR2 YNFKEQ. The CDR3 loop spans 16 amino acids. CDR3 nucleotide sequence: TGTGCCAGCAGCGCAACTGTCTACAGGGGAGATCAGCCCCAGCATTTT. Its translation: CASSATVYRGDQPQHF.

The gene calls are TRBV14 and TRBJ2-5; D ambiguous. Trimming took off 3 bases at V and 0 bases at J, with 8 bases between the two ends. Germline V lookup: CDR1 SGHDN, CDR2 FVKESK. This CDR3 is 14 amino acids long. The CDR3 is CASSQRQYQETQYF. Here the CDR3 DNA reads TGTGCCAGCAGCCAGCGTCAGTACCAAGAGACCCAGTACTTC.

This chain connects TRBV28 to TRBJ1-1; D call uncertain. V was trimmed by 1 base and J by 1 base, leaving 7 bases between them. The CDR3 has 14 amino acids. The germline CDR1 and CDR2 sequences are MDHEN and SYDVKM. The CDR3 nucleotides read TGTGCCAGCAGTTTATTAGACCGGAACACTGAAGCTTTCTTT. The encoded protein is CASSLLDRNTEAFF.

V and J are TRBV3-1 and TRBJ1-2; 7 bases align to TRBD1. This CDR3 is 12 amino acids long. Germline loops: CDR1 LGHDT, CDR2 YNNKEL (reference sequence). V shed 8 bases and J 8 bases; nucleotides not matched to a gene: 8. In DNA, the CDR3 is TGTGCCAGCCAAGACAGGGAGAGAGGCTACACCTTC. Its protein product is CASQDRERGYTF.

The rearrangement joins TRBV30 to TRBJ1-2; D gene ambiguous. The V gene lost 4 bases and the J gene lost 4 bases, with 10 bases spanning the gap. Germline V gene data show CDR1 as GTSNPN and CDR2 as SVGIG (reference sequence). The CDR3 length is 12 residues. CDR3 in DNA: TGTGCCTGGACCCCTGCGGGCTATGGCTACACCTTC. It encodes CAWTPAGYGYTF.

The CDR3 region has the DNA TGTGCCAGCAGCCAAGATATCGGACAGATCTACGAGCAGTACTTC. Amino acids: CASSQDIGQIYEQYF. The chain has TRBV4-2 and TRBJ2-7; possibly TRBD1 for D (6 bases). V lost 0 bases and J lost 3, with 12 bases in between. Germline V gene data show CDR1 as LGHNA and CDR2 as YNFKEQ. This CDR3 spans 15 amino acids.

The chain employs TRBV24-1 and TRBJ1-4; 9 bases align to TRBD1. J lost 3 bases, V lost 4 bases, and 2 bases had no gene match. The germline V gene has CDR1 KGHDR and CDR2 SFDVKD. This CDR3 has 15 amino acids. Here the CDR3 reads CATSDGTGPNEKLFF. For the CDR3, the DNA is TGTGCCACCAGTGACGGGACAGGGCCTAATGAAAAACTGTTTTTT.

The gene calls are TRBV5-4 and TRBJ1-2, with 7 bases identical to TRBD1. The CDR3 length is 15 residues. CDR1 and CDR2 from the germline V gene are SGHNT and YYREEE (reference sequence). With 4 bases clipped from V and 7 bases from J, the junction kept 13 bases outside the gene matches. The CDR3 loop is CASSPSRQGKGGYTF. For the CDR3, the DNA is TGTGCCAGCAGCCCCTCACGACAGGGAAAGGGTGGCTACACCTTC.

The chain is built from TRBV4-1 and TRBJ2-6, with D possibly being TRBD2 (7 bases). V gave up 2 bases and J gave up 4 bases, with 15 bases separating them. The CDR3 is 17 residues long. Germline CDR1 reads MGHRA; CDR2 reads YSYEKL. The CDR3 loop reads CASSQKGGGSGANVLTF. The CDR3 nucleotides are TGCGCCAGCAGCCAAAAGGGGGGAGGGTCAGGGGCCAACGTCCTGACTTTC.

The chain carries TRBV6-5 and TRBJ1-2; 9 nucleotides line up with TRBD1. Germline values: CDR1 MNHEY, CDR2 SVGAGI. The CDR3 runs 14 residues. V lost 5 bases to trimming and J lost 4 bases; unmatched junction nucleotides: 5. The chain's CDR3 is CASSRQGDSYGYTF. Written as DNA, the CDR3 is TGTGCCAGCAGTAGACAGGGGGACAGCTATGGCTACACCTTC.

As DNA, the CDR3 is TGTGCCAGCAGCCAGACCGGGACAGGGTCCCTCTACGAGCAGTACTTC. Encoded protein: CASSQTGTGSLYEQYF. This chain joins TRBV4-2 and TRBJ2-7; 9 nucleotides line up with TRBD1. V lost 3 bases to trimming and J lost 3 bases; unmatched junction nucleotides: 9. The length of the CDR3 is 16 residues. Germline CDR1 reads LGHNA; CDR2 reads YNFKEQ.

V and J are TRBV20-1 and TRBJ1-1; 9 bases map to TRBD1. Trimming cost V 4 bases and J 7 bases; bases outside gene matches: 13. The CDR3 consists of 15 residues. Germline CDR1 reads DFQATT; CDR2 reads SNEGSKA (reference sequence). The CDR3 loop is CSATKNRGREGEAFF. For the CDR3, the DNA is TGCAGTGCTACTAAAAACAGGGGGCGGGAAGGTGAAGCTTTCTTT.

The rearrangement joins TRBV7-3 to TRBJ2-1, with D tentatively TRBD1 or TRBD2 (6 bases each). CDR1 and CDR2 (germline): SGHTA, FQGTGA. The CDR3 consists of 17 residues. The V end lost 0 bases, the J end lost 3 bases, and 15 bases lay between the germline ends. CDR3 DNA sequence: TGTGCCAGCAGCTTAACGGTCAGACTAGGGGGCTACAATGAGCAGTTCTTC. Translated, it gives CASSLTVRLGGYNEQFF.

The chain is built from TRBV6-6 and TRBJ2-7; D perhaps matches TRBD1 (6 bases). The CDR3 is 14 residues long. V was clipped by 2 bases and J by 2 bases, with 10 bases between them. The V gene's germline CDR1 is MNHNY and CDR2 SVGAGI (reference sequence). This CDR3 is CASSYGTHAYEQYF. DNA for the CDR3: TGTGCCAGCAGTTACGGGACACATGCCTACGAGCAGTACTTC.

The J gene is TRBJ2-7, the V gene TRBV5-1; 7 nucleotides agree with TRBD1. There are 14 residues in the CDR3. V was pared by 4 bases and J by 7 bases, with 11 bases of the junction left unmatched. The V gene's germline CDR1 is SGHRS and CDR2 YFSETQ. The CDR3 nucleotides are TGCGCCAGCAGCAGAGGGACAGCGCTACAGGAGCAGTACTTC. This translates into CASSRGTALQEQYF.